The 20 T cell receptor beta chains presented below share a single source sample, sequenced in a study of shared clonotypes between healthy human individuals. Assay used: immunoSEQ multiplex PCR; TCRdb lists only in-frame clones, some missing. The table records around 940,000 clones, 76% of them present only once. What was sequenced was memory CD4+ T cells sorted from blood. This sample's subset: CD45RA-negative fraction. The receptors here all came from a young man in good health.

On this clone itself: Other DNA sequences in this specimen translate into the identical CDR3. The chain couples TRBV5-1 to TRBJ2-1; TRBD2 might be the D (6 bases). The CDR3 extends over 12 amino acids. Trimming removed 1 base at V and 7 bases at J, with 6 bases between. Germline assignment: CDR1 SGHRS and CDR2 YFSETQ. In DNA, the CDR3 is TGCGCCAGCAGCTTGAGCGGGAATGAGCAGTTCTTC. Amino acid sequence: CASSLSGNEQFF.

This clone came up a few times. This chain joins TRBV27 and TRBJ2-7; 9 bases are a match to TRBD1. The V segment lost 5 bases and the J segment 0 bases; nucleotides outside the gene matches: 14. The length of the CDR3 is 18 residues. The germline V gene encodes CDR1 MNHEY and CDR2 SMNVEV (reference sequence). The CDR3 sequence is CASSKNKTPGQGSYEQYF. CDR3 nucleotides: TGTGCCAGCAGTAAAAACAAAACGCCGGGACAGGGCTCCTACGAGCAGTACTTC.

The chain employs TRBV5-6 and TRBJ1-3, with 8 bases matching TRBD1. Losses at the gene ends were 4 bases for V and 0 bases for J; bases not matched to a gene: 12. Germline assignment: CDR1 SGHDT and CDR2 YYEEEE. The CDR3 has 18 residues. CDR3 nucleotides: TGTGCCAGCAGCCGCGTCAGGGGGCGGACTATCTCTGGAAACACCATATATTTT. Translation gives CASSRVRGRTISGNTIYF.

Details on this clone: This specimen includes other DNA sequences encoding the same CDR3. The rearrangement joins TRBV6-5 to TRBJ2-5, with D unresolved. Trimming cost V 6 bases and J 5 bases, with 10 bases left between them. The CDR3 totals 12 residues. CDR1 MNHEY and CDR2 SVGAGI come from the germline V gene. The CDR3 coding sequence is TGTGCCAGCAGCACCGGGCCGGAGACCCAGTACTTC. As protein: CASSTGPETQYF.

The rearrangement uses TRBV5-1 and TRBJ2-1, with D perhaps TRBD1 (6 bases). Germline CDR1 SGHRS, CDR2 YFSETQ. The CDR3 spans 14 residues. The ends were cut back, 4 bases at V and 7 bases at J, with 15 bases in the middle. The CDR3 DNA sequence: TGCGCCAGCAGCCGAGTACAGGGTTGGAATGAGCAGTTCTTC. It encodes CASSRVQGWNEQFF.

The J gene is TRBJ1-1, the V gene TRBV15; D unclear. The CDR3 totals 14 residues. Germline CDR1 is LNHNV and CDR2 is YYDKDF (reference sequence). Trimming took 6 bases from V and 3 from J, leaving 14 bases between them. The CDR3 DNA is TGTGCCACCAGTTCCCTGGACGGATACACTGAAGCTTTCTTT. Its translation: CATSSLDGYTEAFF.

This clone appeared a single time. The rearrangement joins TRBV5-6 to TRBJ2-6, with TRBD1 matching over 10 bases. The CDR3 covers 16 residues. Germline lookup yields CDR1 SGHDT and CDR2 YYEEEE. The trim removed 0 bases at V and 3 bases at J, leaving 0 bases unmatched. DNA of the CDR3: TGTGCCAGCAGCTTGGGGGACAGGGGTGGGGCCAACGTCCTGACTTTC. It encodes CASSLGDRGGANVLTF.

This clone has just one count. Different DNA sequences within this sample yield the same CDR3. This chain links TRBV5-6 with TRBJ1-5; weak D call: TRBD1 (5 bases). V lost 0 bases to trimming and J lost 2 bases, with 9 bases between them. The germline gives CDR1 SGHDT, CDR2 YYEEEE. The CDR3 is made up of 15 amino acids. CDR3 protein: CASSLAGGGNQPQHF. The CDR3 coding sequence is TGTGCCAGCAGCTTGGCCGGAGGGGGCAATCAGCCCCAGCATTTT.

J is TRBJ1-4 and V is TRBV7-2, with a possible D match to TRBD1 (6 bases). Trimming took off 5 bases at V and 10 bases at J, with 17 bases between the two ends. This CDR3 is 14 amino acids long. The germline V gene has CDR1 SGHTA and CDR2 FQGNSA. The chain's CDR3 is CASSPTRGGAKLFF. CDR3 sequence (DNA): TGTGCCAGCAGCCCCACCAGGGGCGGGGCAAAACTGTTTTTT.

The V and J genes are TRBV2 and TRBJ1-6; the D is unclear. CDR1 and CDR2 from the germline V gene are SNHLY and FYNNEI. With 6 bases removed from V and 1 base from J, the gap between germline ends came to 10 bases. This CDR3 has 15 amino acids. The CDR3 nucleotides read TGTGCCAGCAGCCAAGGACGGTCCTATAATTCACCCCTCCACTTT. Translating gives CASSQGRSYNSPLHF.

The chain has TRBV9 and TRBJ2-7; D possibly corresponds to TRBD2 (5 bases). The ends were cut back, 4 bases at V and 0 bases at J, with 17 bases in the middle. The CDR3 is 16 residues long. Per germline, CDR1 SGDLS and CDR2 YYNGEE. DNA for the CDR3: TGTGCCAGCAGCAGAGACGGGGTCTTGAGCTCCTACGAGCAGTACTTC. Amino acids: CASSRDGVLSSYEQYF.

Concerning this clone itself: With a much larger clone just one base away, this may be a read error. Other DNA sequences of this sample code for an identical CDR3. This chain joins TRBV7-2 and TRBJ2-5; D is unclear. Germline V gene data show CDR1 as SGHTA and CDR2 as FQGNSA. The CDR3 extends over 11 amino acids. Trimming removed 4 bases at V and 5 bases at J, with 5 bases between. The DNA of the CDR3 is TGTGCCAGCAGCTCCCGGGAGACCCAGTACTTC. Translated, it gives CASSSRETQYF.

This chain connects TRBV7-2 to TRBJ2-5; TRBD2 matches at 10 bases. V shed 1 base, J shed 5 bases, and the junction held 13 bases outside the gene matches. This CDR3 contains 18 residues. Germline CDR1 and CDR2: SGHTA and FQGNSA. CDR3 in DNA: TGTGCCAGCAGCTTAGACGGCCAATCTACTAGCGGGACCGAGACCCAGTACTTC. Its translation: CASSLDGQSTSGTETQYF.

The chain has TRBV5-1 and TRBJ1-6; D perhaps matches TRBD1 (5 bases). The germline V gene has CDR1 SGHRS and CDR2 YFSETQ. V dropped 0 bases and J dropped 6 bases, with 13 bases sitting between them. The CDR3 runs 16 residues. The CDR3 protein is CASSLGGQPVNSPLHF. CDR3 bases: TGCGCCAGCAGCTTGGGGGGCCAGCCAGTTAATTCACCCCTCCACTTT.

As concerns this clone: Different DNA sequences within this sample yield the same CDR3. The chain recombines TRBV5-5 with TRBJ2-7, with 12 bases fitting TRBD1. The CDR3 consists of 16 residues. The V gene's germline CDR1 is SGHKS and CDR2 YYEKEE (reference sequence). Unmatched junction bases numbered 5, after V lost 0 bases and J lost 4 bases. Here the CDR3 reads CASSLGGDRGLYEQYF. The CDR3 coding sequence is TGTGCCAGCAGCTTGGGAGGGGACAGGGGGCTTTACGAGCAGTACTTC.

This chain uses TRBV11-2 with TRBJ1-3; D call uncertain. The germline V gene has CDR1 SGHAT and CDR2 FQNNGV. The CDR3 length is 13 residues. V dropped 3 bases and J dropped 4 bases, with 7 bases sitting between them. CDR3 sequence (DNA): TGTGCCAGCAGCTTTTTCCCCGGAAACACCATATATTTT. Its protein is CASSFFPGNTIYF.

V and J are TRBV5-4 and TRBJ1-4; tentative D call: TRBD1 (5 bases). V was shortened by 4 bases and J by 0 bases, with 19 bases between the two germline ends. Germline V gene data show CDR1 as SGHNT and CDR2 as YYREEE (reference sequence). The CDR3 loop spans 18 amino acids. The CDR3 loop reads CASSNGATALATNEKLFF. The CDR3 nucleotides read TGTGCCAGCAGCAATGGGGCGACAGCGCTAGCAACTAATGAAAAACTGTTTTTT. Full variable domain (rest looked up from reference TRBV5-4 and TRBJ1-4): ETGVTQSPTHLIKTRGQQVTLRCSSQSGHNTVSWYQQALGQGPQFIFQYYREEENGRGNFPPRFSGLQFPNYSSELNVNALELDDSALYLCASSNGATALATNEKLFFGSGTQLSVL.

This chain uses TRBV11-2 with TRBJ2-5, with a tentative D call TRBD1 (6 bases). Germline values: CDR1 SGHAT, CDR2 FQNNGV. The V gene lost 1 base and the J gene lost 2 bases, with 8 bases spanning the gap. The CDR3 runs 14 residues. The CDR3 DNA sequence: TGTGCCAGCAGCTTAGGGACAGCGCAAGAGACCCAGTACTTC. Its translation: CASSLGTAQETQYF.

This rearrangement joins TRBV5-6 to TRBJ1-2; D is uncertain. Trimming removed 0 bases from V and 4 bases from J, with 10 bases in between. CDR3 length equals 14 residues. CDR1 and CDR2 (germline): SGHDT, YYEEEE. The CDR3 sequence is CASSLDRFFYGYTF. The DNA for the CDR3 is TGTGCCAGCAGCTTGGATAGGTTTTTCTATGGCTACACCTTC.

The chain has TRBV30 and TRBJ1-3; 7 bases map to TRBD1. With 8 bases clipped from V and 0 bases from J, the junction kept 10 bases outside the gene matches. The CDR3 totals 15 residues. Germline CDR1 and CDR2: GTSNPN and SVGIG (reference sequence). Written as DNA, the CDR3 is TGTGCCGGGGACAGTTTTTCCCTCTCTGGAAACACCATATATTTT. It yields the protein CAGDSFSLSGNTIYF. The full variable domain, with the rest looked up from reference TRBV30 and TRBJ1-3, is SQTIHQWPATLVQPVGSPLSLECTVEGTSNPNLYWYRQAAGRGLQLLFYSVGIGQISSEVPQNLSASRPQDRQFILSSKKLLLSDSGFYLCAGDSFSLSGNTIYFGEGSWLTVV.